The present entry profiles one T cell receptor beta chain with its context. The antigen is undetermined. TCRdb analysed the reads with MiXCR anew, one entry per CDR3 protein. The data hold 700,000 to 850,000 distinct CDR3 sequences, with less than 35% observed a single time. The data were obtained in a study of T cell repertoires in cytomegalovirus infection. Study information: CMV epitopes in the study were HLA-C-restricted (recently identified) and HLA-B-restricted (well studied). Public TCR beta signatures were indicative of both CMV infection and a matching HLA type.

Regarding the study as a whole: Totalled public TCR beta family frequency picked out people who carried CMV plus the relevant HLA. HLA-C-restricted TCR beta clonotypes specific for CMV led the ex vivo response.

This receptor was obtained from a human donor in good health (CMV status not recorded). Some clones in this sample may be carry-over from other donors' samples. This specimen consisted of cultured CD8+ T cells from PBMCs, obtained from culture after CMV antigen stimulation.

CDR3: CASSQVGQGTDTQYF. CDR3 in DNA: TGTGCCAGCTCACAAGTCGGGCAAGGCACAGATACGCAGTATTTT. The chain employs TRBV18 and TRBJ2-3; D ambiguous. The CDR3 sequence is 15 residues long. CDR1 is KGHSH and CDR2 is LQKENI in the germline V gene. The V end was cut by 4 bases, the J end by 1 base, with 12 bases between.